These 20 T cell receptor beta chains came from one sample sequenced in a study of control samples from healthy donors and cancer patients. The repertoire was sequenced with immunoSEQ multiplex PCR; TCRdb's copy has only in-frame clones and lacks some. The table has around 83,000 clones, more than 85% seen once. The sample comprised PBMCs. The receptor set was obtained from a woman in her thirties or forties with lung cancer.

This clone was seen only once. The rearrangement uses TRBV19 and TRBJ2-7; tentatively, D is TRBD1 (5 bases). This CDR3 has 15 residues. The germline V gene encodes CDR1 LNHDA and CDR2 SQIVND (reference sequence). Trimming cost V 3 bases and J 0 bases, with 12 bases left between them. The CDR3 bases are TGTGCCAGTAGTATGACCAGGGCTCGCTCCTACGAGCAGTACTTC. Translating it yields CASSMTRARSYEQYF.

The chain couples TRBV9 to TRBJ2-2, with TRBD1 matching 8 bases. The CDR3 consists of 18 residues. V shed 3 bases, J shed 6 bases, and the junction held 16 bases outside the gene matches. The germline V gene encodes CDR1 SGDLS and CDR2 YYNGEE. This CDR3 reads CASSALQGAVRLSGELFF. CDR3 DNA sequence: TGTGCCAGCAGCGCCCTCCAGGGGGCAGTGCGTCTGTCCGGGGAGCTGTTTTTT.

The chain recombines TRBV7-8 with TRBJ2-1; D unresolved. Germline V CDR1 and CDR2: SGHVS, FQNEAQ. The V end was cut by 8 bases, the J end by 4 bases, with 12 bases between. The CDR3 runs to 13 residues. The CDR3 bases are TGTGCCAGCGTAAATTTAAGGTACAATGAGCAGTTCTTC. This sequence encodes CASVNLRYNEQFF.

Only a few counts were recorded for this clone. The genes are TRBV7-2 and TRBJ2-1, with 9 bases aligning to TRBD2. V lost 5 bases to trimming and J lost 9 bases; unmatched junction nucleotides: 8. Germline values: CDR1 SGHTA, CDR2 FQGNSA. CDR3 length equals 14 residues. The CDR3 coding sequence is TGTGCCAGCAGCGCAAGGCGGGGGGGCGGTGAGCAGTTCTTC. Its protein is CASSARRGGGEQFF.

The chain carries TRBV24-1 and TRBJ1-1, with D unresolved. Trimming stripped 5 bases from V and 1 base from J, with 7 bases between. Germline CDR1 is KGHDR and CDR2 is SFDVKD. This CDR3 is 13 amino acids long. CDR3 residues: CATSARRNTEAFF. The DNA for the CDR3 is TGTGCCACCAGTGCACGCCGGAACACTGAAGCTTTCTTT.

The V gene is TRBV19, the J gene TRBJ1-4; 7 bases line up with TRBD1. The CDR3 is 14 amino acids. The germline V gene has CDR1 LNHDA and CDR2 SQIVND (reference sequence). With V trimmed by 6 bases and J by 5 bases, 6 bases remained unmatched. The CDR3 nucleotides are TGTGCCAGTAGCCCCAGGGGGTTGAATGAAAAACTGTTTTTT. Amino acid sequence: CASSPRGLNEKLFF.

This chain links TRBV21-1 with TRBJ2-2; TRBD2 was called by the table and not checked on the DNA. TRBV21-1 is tagged as a pseudogene. This CDR3 has 14 residues. This CDR3 is CASTRTQNTGELFF. Written as DNA, the CDR3 is TGTGCCAGTACCCGGACTCAGAACACCGGGGAGCTGTTTTTT.

This rearrangement joins TRBV3-1 (or the pseudogene TRBV3-2) to TRBJ2-7, with D uncertain. Trimming took 2 bases from V and 3 from J, leaving 11 bases between them. This CDR3 is 14 amino acids long. The germline gives CDR1 LGHDT, CDR2 YNNKEL (reference sequence). CDR3 bases: TGTGCCAGCAGCCAATCGTACCGACTCTACGAGCAGTACTTC. It translates to CASSQSYRLYEQYF.

The V call is TRBV21-1, the J call TRBJ1-2; TRBD1 is the table's D call and was not checked against the DNA. TRBV21-1 is a listed pseudogene. The CDR3 runs 15 residues. CDR3 amino acids: CASSKGTGPNYGYTF. The DNA of the CDR3 is TGTGCCAGCAGCAAAGGGACAGGGCCTAACTATGGCTACACCTTC.

The V and J genes are TRBV24-1 and TRBJ1-2; D unresolved. The CDR3 is 13 amino acids. Trimming cost V 6 bases and J 8 bases, with 15 bases left between them. Germline V CDR1 and CDR2: KGHDR, SFDVKD. Here the CDR3 reads CATSTALGGGYTF. The CDR3 region has the DNA TGTGCCACCAGTACAGCCCTCGGAGGGGGCTACACCTTC.

This chain links TRBV15 with TRBJ2-3; 7 nucleotides agree with TRBD1. This CDR3 has 15 residues. Looked up from germline, CDR1 is LNHNV and CDR2 is YYDKDF (reference sequence). The trim removed 6 bases at V and 1 base at J, leaving 7 bases unmatched. The CDR3 protein is CATRQRQGGTDTQYF. In DNA form, the CDR3 reads TGTGCCACCAGACAGCGGCAGGGGGGCACAGATACGCAGTATTTT.

The J gene is TRBJ2-7, the V gene TRBV3-1 (or the pseudogene TRBV3-2), with TRBD2 matching 10 bases. The V gene end was trimmed by 5 bases and the J gene end by 2 bases; junction bases not matched to a gene: 6. There are 15 residues in the CDR3. Germline-derived CDR1 and CDR2 are LGHDT and YNNKEL (reference sequence). The CDR3 is CASSSELAGTYEQYF. In DNA, the CDR3 is TGTGCCAGCAGCAGTGAACTAGCGGGGACCTACGAGCAGTACTTC.

The chain carries TRBV7-8 and TRBJ2-3; D remains ambiguous. This CDR3 has 12 residues. V was clipped by 6 bases and J by 0 bases, with 4 bases between them. In germline, CDR1 is SGHVS, CDR2 FQNEAQ. CDR3 protein: CASSLSTDTQYF. Written as DNA, the CDR3 is TGTGCCAGCAGTCTAAGCACAGATACGCAGTATTTT.

This clone appeared a few times. This chain uses TRBV6-1 with TRBJ1-5; D not certain. Germline V gene lookup returns CDR1 MNHNS and CDR2 SASEGT. The length of the CDR3 is 17 residues. Trimming shortened V by 3 bases and J by 2 bases, and 17 bases separated the two germline ends. The CDR3 protein is CASSESLGRSGNQPQHF. The CDR3 bases are TGTGCCAGCAGTGAGAGCTTAGGACGCTCGGGCAATCAGCCCCAGCATTTT.

This clone was found once. The rearrangement uses TRBV19 and TRBJ2-2; D unresolved. The CDR3 consists of 15 residues. V was trimmed by 3 bases and J by 7 bases, leaving 15 bases between them. Germline-derived CDR1 and CDR2 are LNHDA and SQIVND (reference sequence). The CDR3 reads CASSMAGLPNGELFF. In DNA, the CDR3 is TGTGCCAGTAGTATGGCCGGGCTACCTAACGGGGAGCTGTTTTTT.

This chain uses TRBV24-1 with TRBJ1-4; TRBD1 aligns across 8 bases. CDR1 and CDR2 (germline): KGHDR, SFDVKD. The CDR3 is made up of 16 amino acids. V was pared by 5 bases and J by 2 bases, with 6 bases of the junction left unmatched. CDR3 residues: CATSAAGQGTNEKLFF. The CDR3 bases are TGTGCCACCAGTGCCGCCGGACAGGGCACTAATGAAAAACTGTTTTTT.

The genes are TRBV27 and TRBJ2-7; D unresolved. This CDR3 is 14 amino acids long. Deletions cut 6 bases from V and 5 bases from J, with 17 bases between. The germline CDR1 and CDR2 sequences are MNHEY and SMNVEV (reference sequence). The CDR3 DNA is TGTGCCAGCAGCGATGGGTCCAGACCGGACGAGCAGTACTTC. This gives the protein CASSDGSRPDEQYF.

This chain connects TRBV6-5 to TRBJ1-3, with D unresolved. This CDR3 spans 15 amino acids. CDR1 and CDR2 (germline): MNHEY, SVGAGI. V dropped 6 bases and J dropped 3 bases, with 15 bases sitting between them. The CDR3 DNA follows: TGTGCCAGCAGCCCCAGACCAGGAGATGGAAACACCATATATTTT. Translation gives CASSPRPGDGNTIYF.

The J gene is TRBJ2-2, the V gene TRBV20-1; D is possibly TRBD1 or TRBD2 (6 bases each). V shed 3 bases and J shed 6 bases, with 14 bases lying between them. The CDR3 is made up of 14 amino acids. Germline V lookup: CDR1 DFQATT, CDR2 SNEGSKA (reference sequence). The CDR3 loop is CSASRRGTAGELFF. As DNA, the CDR3 is TGCAGTGCTAGTCGGAGGGGGACGGCCGGGGAGCTGTTTTTT.

V gene TRBV5-1 combines with J gene TRBJ1-1, with 9 bases identical to TRBD1. Germline assignment: CDR1 SGHRS and CDR2 YFSETQ. The ends lost 0 bases at V and 2 bases at J; junction bases unmatched: 8. This CDR3 comprises 17 residues. Here the CDR3 reads CASSLATGGSINTEAFF. The CDR3, as DNA: TGCGCCAGCAGCTTGGCTACAGGGGGCTCAATAAACACTGAAGCTTTCTTT.